This T cell receptor (beta chain) was recorded in a study of blood T cell repertoires in COVID-19. Study information: Researchers got acute and convalescent COVID-19 samples from the United States, Italy and Spain. PBMCs, B-cell-depleted T cells, or T cells provided the cDNA or gDNA that made up the material.

In the original processing: How many nucleated cells were present was estimated from reference gene primer amplification. Profiling relied on immunoSEQ multiplex PCR, and the TCRdb table lists in-frame clones only, not all of them. The DNA was the basis for D and trimming; V, J and clone size are from that table. Of fewer than 350,000 clones in the sample, 65% to 90% were seen once. The TCR sequence derives from a woman aged 55-75 years with active or convalescent COVID-19. The sample comprised peripheral blood.

The CDR3 is CASSYGTSGTLKEQFF. Written as DNA, the CDR3 is TGTGCCAGCAGTTACGGGACTAGCGGGACCCTGAAAGAGCAGTTCTTC. This sequence joins TRBV6-2 or TRBV6-3 and TRBJ2-1; TRBD2 aligns across 13 bases. The J segment lost 10 bases and the V segment lost 2 bases, leaving 8 bases of the junction unmatched. The CDR3 totals 16 residues. Germline assignment: CDR1 MNHEY and CDR2 SVGEGT.